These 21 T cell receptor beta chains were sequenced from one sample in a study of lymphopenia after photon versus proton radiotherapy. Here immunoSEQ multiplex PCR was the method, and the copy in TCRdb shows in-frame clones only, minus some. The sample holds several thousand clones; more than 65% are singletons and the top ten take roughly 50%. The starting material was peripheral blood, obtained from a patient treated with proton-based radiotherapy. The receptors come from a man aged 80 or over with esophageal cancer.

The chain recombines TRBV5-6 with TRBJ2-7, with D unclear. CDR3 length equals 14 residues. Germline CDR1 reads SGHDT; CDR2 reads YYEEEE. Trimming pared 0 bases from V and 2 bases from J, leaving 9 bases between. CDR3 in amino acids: CASSLASKPYEQYF. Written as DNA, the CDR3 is TGTGCCAGCAGCTTGGCCTCCAAGCCCTACGAGCAGTACTTC.

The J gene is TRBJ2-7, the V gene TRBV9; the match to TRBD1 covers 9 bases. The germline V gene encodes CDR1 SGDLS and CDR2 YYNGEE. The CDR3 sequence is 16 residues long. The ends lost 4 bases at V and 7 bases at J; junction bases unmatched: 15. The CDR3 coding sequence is TGTGCCAGCAGCCAAGTGCTAGGGACAGGGTCGGGTGAGCAGTACTTC. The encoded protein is CASSQVLGTGSGEQYF.

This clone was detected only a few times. CDR3 sequence (DNA): TGTGCCAGCAGCTTATTGGCGGGGGGGCTAGATACGCAGTATTTT. Amino acids: CASSLLAGGLDTQYF. The V call is TRBV5-5, the J call TRBJ2-3; 9 positions agree with TRBD2. CDR1 SGHKS and CDR2 YYEKEE come from the germline V gene (reference sequence). The V gene end was trimmed by 2 bases and the J gene end by 5 bases; junction bases not matched to a gene: 6. The length of the CDR3 is 15 residues.

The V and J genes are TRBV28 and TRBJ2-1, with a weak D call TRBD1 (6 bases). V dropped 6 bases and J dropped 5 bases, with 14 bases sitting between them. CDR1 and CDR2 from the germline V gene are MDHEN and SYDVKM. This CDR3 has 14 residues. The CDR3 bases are TGTGCCAGCAGGTCCGGGACACCTAACAATGAGCAGTTCTTC. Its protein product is CASRSGTPNNEQFF.

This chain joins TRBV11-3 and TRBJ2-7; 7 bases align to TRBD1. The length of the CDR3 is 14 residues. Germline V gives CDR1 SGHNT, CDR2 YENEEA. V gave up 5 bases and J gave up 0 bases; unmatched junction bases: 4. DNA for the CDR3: TGTGCCAGCAGCAGCCGGGACAGCTCCTACGAGCAGTACTTC. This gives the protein CASSSRDSSYEQYF.

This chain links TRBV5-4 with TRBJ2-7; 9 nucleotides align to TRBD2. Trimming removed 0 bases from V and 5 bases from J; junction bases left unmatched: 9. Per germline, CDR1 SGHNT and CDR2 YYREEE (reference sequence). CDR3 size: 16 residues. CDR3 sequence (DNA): TGTGCCAGCAGCTTGGGAGGCGGGAGGGCCGTCGACGAGCAGTACTTC. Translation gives CASSLGGGRAVDEQYF. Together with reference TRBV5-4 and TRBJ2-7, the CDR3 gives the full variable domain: ETGVTQSPTHLIKTRGQQVTLRCSSQSGHNTVSWYQQALGQGPQFIFQYYREEENGRGNFPPRFSGLQFPNYSSELNVNALELDDSALYLCASSLGGGRAVDEQYFGPGTRLTVT.

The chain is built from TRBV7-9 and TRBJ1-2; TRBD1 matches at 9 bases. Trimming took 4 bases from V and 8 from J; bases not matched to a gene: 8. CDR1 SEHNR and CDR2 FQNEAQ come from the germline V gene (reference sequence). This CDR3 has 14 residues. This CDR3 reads CASSSQGARWGYTF. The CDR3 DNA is TGTGCCAGCAGCTCACAGGGGGCTCGCTGGGGCTACACCTTC.

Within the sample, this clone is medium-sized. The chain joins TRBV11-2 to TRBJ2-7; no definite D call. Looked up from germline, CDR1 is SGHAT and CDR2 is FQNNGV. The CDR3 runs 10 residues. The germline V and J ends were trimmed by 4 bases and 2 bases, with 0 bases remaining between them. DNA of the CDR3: TGTGCCAGCAGCTCCTACGAGCAGTACTTC. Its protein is CASSSYEQYF.

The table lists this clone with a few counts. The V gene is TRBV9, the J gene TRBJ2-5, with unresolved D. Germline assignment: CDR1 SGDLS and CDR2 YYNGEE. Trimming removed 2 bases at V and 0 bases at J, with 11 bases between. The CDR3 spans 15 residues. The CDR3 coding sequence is TGTGCCAGCAGCGTGGGGAACCGGGACCAAGAGACCCAGTACTTC. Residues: CASSVGNRDQETQYF.

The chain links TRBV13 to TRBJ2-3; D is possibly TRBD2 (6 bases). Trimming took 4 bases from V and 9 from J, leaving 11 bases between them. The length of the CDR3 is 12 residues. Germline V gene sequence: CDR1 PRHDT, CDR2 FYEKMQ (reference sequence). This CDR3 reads CASSSAGLTQYF. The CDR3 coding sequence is TGTGCCAGCAGCTCCGCGGGATTGACGCAGTATTTT.

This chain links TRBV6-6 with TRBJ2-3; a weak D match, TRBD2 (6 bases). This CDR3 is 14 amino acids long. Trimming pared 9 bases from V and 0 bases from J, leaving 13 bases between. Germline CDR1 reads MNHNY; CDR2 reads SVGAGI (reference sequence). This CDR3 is CASCRDSSTDTQYF. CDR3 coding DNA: TGTGCCAGTTGCCGGGACTCAAGCACAGATACGCAGTATTTT.

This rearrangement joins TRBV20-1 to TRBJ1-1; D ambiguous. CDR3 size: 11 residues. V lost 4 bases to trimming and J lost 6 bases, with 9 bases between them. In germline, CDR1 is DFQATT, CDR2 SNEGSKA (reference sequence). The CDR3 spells CSATREAEAFF. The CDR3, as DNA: TGCAGTGCTACAAGGGAAGCTGAAGCTTTCTTT.

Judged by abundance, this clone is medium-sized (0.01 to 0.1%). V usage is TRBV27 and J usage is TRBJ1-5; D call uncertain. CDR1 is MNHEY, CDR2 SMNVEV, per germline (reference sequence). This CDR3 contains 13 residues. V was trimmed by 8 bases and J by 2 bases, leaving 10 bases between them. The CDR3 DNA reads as TGTGCCAGCGGCCTGGTCGGCAATCAGCCCCAGCATTTT. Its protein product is CASGLVGNQPQHF.

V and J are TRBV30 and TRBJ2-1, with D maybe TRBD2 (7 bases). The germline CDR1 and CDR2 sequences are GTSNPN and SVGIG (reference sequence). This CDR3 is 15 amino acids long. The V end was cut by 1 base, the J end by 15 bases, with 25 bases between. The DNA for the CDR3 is TGTGCCTGGAGTGAGGTTGAAAACGGGCGGGGGCCCCTGTTCTTC. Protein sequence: CAWSEVENGRGPLFF.

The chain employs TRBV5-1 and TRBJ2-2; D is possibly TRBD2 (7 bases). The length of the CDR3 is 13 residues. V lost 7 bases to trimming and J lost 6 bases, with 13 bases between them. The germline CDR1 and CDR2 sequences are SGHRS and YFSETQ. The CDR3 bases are TGCGCCAGCGTCTCGGGGGGCCCCGGGGAGCTGTTTTTT. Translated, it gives CASVSGGPGELFF.

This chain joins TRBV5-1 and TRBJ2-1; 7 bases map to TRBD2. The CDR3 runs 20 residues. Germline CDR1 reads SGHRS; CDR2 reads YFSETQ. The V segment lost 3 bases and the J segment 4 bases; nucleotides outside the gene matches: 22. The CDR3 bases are TGCGCCAGCAGCTGGACTGTCGGCTCACGAGTCACCGGGGGGTACAATGAGCAGTTCTTC. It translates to CASSWTVGSRVTGGYNEQFF. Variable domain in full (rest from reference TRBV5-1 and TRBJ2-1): KAGVTQTPRYLIKTRGQQVTLSCSPISGHRSVSWYQQTPGQGLQFLFEYFSETQRNKGNFPGRFSGRQFSNSRSEMNVSTLELGDSALYLCASSWTVGSRVTGGYNEQFFGPGTRLTVL.

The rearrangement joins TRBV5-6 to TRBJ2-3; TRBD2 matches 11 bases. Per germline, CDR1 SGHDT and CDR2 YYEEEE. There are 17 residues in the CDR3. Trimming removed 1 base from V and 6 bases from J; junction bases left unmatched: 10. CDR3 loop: CASSLRLAGGRADTQYF. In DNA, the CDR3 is TGTGCCAGCAGCTTGAGGCTAGCGGGGGGCCGTGCGGATACGCAGTATTTT. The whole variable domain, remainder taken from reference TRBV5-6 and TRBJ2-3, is DAGVTQSPTHLIKTRGQQVTLRCSPKSGHDTVSWYQQALGQGPQFIFQYYEEEERQRGNFPDRFSGHQFPNYSSELNVNALLLGDSALYLCASSLRLAGGRADTQYFGPGTRLTVL.

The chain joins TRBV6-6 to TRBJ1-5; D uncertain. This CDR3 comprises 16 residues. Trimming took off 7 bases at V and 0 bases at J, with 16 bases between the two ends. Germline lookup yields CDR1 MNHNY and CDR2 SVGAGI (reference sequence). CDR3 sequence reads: CASNSKGGFSNQPQHF. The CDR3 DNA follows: TGTGCCAGCAACTCGAAGGGAGGATTTAGCAATCAGCCCCAGCATTTT.

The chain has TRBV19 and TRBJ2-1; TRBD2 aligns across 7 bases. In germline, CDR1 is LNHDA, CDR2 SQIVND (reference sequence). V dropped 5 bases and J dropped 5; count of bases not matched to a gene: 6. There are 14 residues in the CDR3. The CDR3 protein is CASSFGLDHNEQFF. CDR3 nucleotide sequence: TGTGCCAGTAGTTTCGGACTAGATCACAATGAGCAGTTCTTC.

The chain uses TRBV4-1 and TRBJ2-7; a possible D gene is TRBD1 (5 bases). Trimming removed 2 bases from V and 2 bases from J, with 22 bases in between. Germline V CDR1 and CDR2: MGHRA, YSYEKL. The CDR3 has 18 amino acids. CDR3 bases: TGCGCCAGCAGCCAAATTATACGGACACTGGCAAGGGCCTACGAGCAGTACTTC. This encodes CASSQIIRTLARAYEQYF.

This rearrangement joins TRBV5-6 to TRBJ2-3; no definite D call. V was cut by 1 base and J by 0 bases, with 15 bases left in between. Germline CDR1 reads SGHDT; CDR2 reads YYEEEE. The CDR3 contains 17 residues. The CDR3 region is CASSLYDSRASTDTQYF. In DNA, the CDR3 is TGTGCCAGCAGCTTGTATGACTCCCGTGCTAGCACAGATACGCAGTATTTT.